The T cell receptor (beta chain) under discussion was sequenced for a study of T cells after somatic rescue of genetic block (dated by TCRdb to about 2020). With respect to the entire study: The study assessed how robust, over the long term, a T-cell system was when the system had developed through somatic rescue of a genetic block in T-cell development.

For this clone: Its antigen is currently not known. No clone much larger than this one lies a single base away; base qualities are absent.

The method behind the library was the immunoSEQ multiplex PCR assay. The clones in this table, taken by TCRdb from immuneACCESS, are in-frame only. Not every clone is retained; where verified, under half of the shortfall comes from an unresolved V gene, and the cause of the rest is unknown. This sample lists over 14,000 clones; roughly 70% were detected once. Of the sample, around 30% is held by the ten largest clones. CDR1 and CDR2 were assigned from the germline V gene as MNHEY and SVGAGI. The CDR3 runs 13 residues from the cysteine to the phenylalanine. Kept here is only the CDR3 DNA, which spans 39 bases and is read in frame from base 1. V lost 2 bases and J lost 0 bases; the stretch between them is 5 bases long.

The TCR was taken from a man in his late teens or twenties. Recombination linked TRBV6-5 to TRBJ2-7; no D gene is confidently identified. Sequences were obtained from peripheral blood mononuclear cells (PBMCs). The DNA is as follows: TGTGCCAGCAGTTACGGTACCTCCTACGAGCAGTACTTC. This encodes CASSYGTSYEQYF.